This TCR beta chain was found in a study of immune cell composition in non-small cell lung cancer (dated by TCRdb to the late 2010s). Describing the broader study: Histologic subtype was assigned using H&E plus p63, CK5, Napsin A and TTF-1 immunohistochemistry, mainly lung adenocarcinoma or squamous cell carcinoma. Using Adaptive Biotechnologies, the researchers ran TCR-beta sequencing on roughly 35 paired NSCLC tumour and non-adjacent lung specimens, along with just over 25 tumour-only specimens. Supplementary cohort #1 consisted of roughly 9 lung adenocarcinoma cases with paired tumour/lung TCR-beta sequencing and with TIL populations generated to assess tumour reactivity. A handful of tumour specimens with TCR-beta data were of rare histological subtypes and were excluded from the subtype comparisons.

This clone is deemed large (0.1 to 1%). The specificity of this receptor is unknown. Base qualities are not provided; no much larger clone lies one nucleotide away. Frozen aliquots of unsorted single-cell suspensions were used for genomic DNA extraction with the QIAamp DNA kit. Tumour samples were surgically resected non-small cell lung cancer tissue. Tissues were received within 2 hours of resection and processed immediately into single-cell suspensions. Tissue was broken up mechanically, digested enzymatically with DNase I, collagenase I and hyaluronidase for 30 to 35 minutes at 37 degrees C, and then filtered and RBC-lysed. TCR-beta CDR3 regions were amplified from genomic DNA by a two-step multiplex PCR, with the second step adding Illumina-compatible adaptors. TCR-beta immunosequencing was carried out on an Illumina platform through the commercial immunoSEQ service. Turning to the authors' computational methods: Repertoires were summarised by productive clonality and by Top 10 Clones, defined as the percentage of T-cell templates derived from the ten most frequent sequences. Productive clonality ranged from 0 to 1, with 1 indicating a monoclonal population. Tumour-associated clones were defined as sequences comprising at least 0.1% of tumour T-cell templates but absent from matched non-adjacent lung, identified via log10 scatter plots. Student's t-tests were used for two-group comparisons, ANOVA for comparisons across stages, and linear regression for relationships, with analyses done in GraphPad Prism7 and R. TCRdb carries this immuneACCESS record with in-frame sequences only. Its versions omit some clonotypes, under half of them owing to an unresolved V gene in the studies checked, with the rest unexplained. V and J calls plus clone size are reproduced from that table; the DNA served to infer D and trimming. This sample gives over a thousand clones in total; 79% of them show up just once. The top ten clones comprise approximately 9.7% of the sample.

CDR3 length: 15 amino acids, cysteine to phenylalanine. The retained sequence is limited to the CDR3, 45 bases, with the frame set at the first base. CDR1 and CDR2 (SGHTA, FQGNSA) derive from the germline V gene. V lost 5 bases and J lost 3 bases; the stretch between them is 17 bases long. Results and caveats for the whole study, not just this receptor: No significant correlation was found between tumour TCR-beta clonality and smoking pack-years. In nine to ten adenocarcinoma cases, a strong correlation was found between maximal tumour-associated clone frequency and TIL tumour reactivity, whereas no such correlation was found between overall clonality and TIL tumour reactivity. Nearly half of NSCLC cases had tumour-associated clones >0.5%, found in 33% of adenocarcinomas compared with 60% to 80% of squamous carcinomas. Only roughly 9 cases were included in the reactivity cohort, and sequence sharing between tumour-reactive clones and the dominant in vivo tumour-associated clones was not shown. Top 10 clone scores and productive clonality were significantly higher in lung squamous cell carcinoma than in lung adenocarcinoma tumours.

This receptor chain uses TRBV7-2 and TRBJ2-7; the D gene is perhaps TRBD2, from 5 matching bases. The clonotype was recovered from a human donor with non-small cell lung cancer. The sequenced sample was lung tumor tissue. The sequence in DNA is TGTGCCAGCAGCCCCTTCCCGACTCGGGACTACGAGCAGTACTTC. Its translation is CASSPFPTRDYEQYF.